Following are 32 T cell receptor beta chains from one sample sequenced in a study of OX40 agonist ivuxolimab in advanced cancers. Only in-frame clones appear in the TCRdb table, and some are missing; sequencing was by immunoSEQ multiplex PCR. Found here are 60,000 to 75,000 clones, roughly 93% of them singletons; the top ten hold around 19%. Sequencing used CD4+ or CD8+ T cells sorted from blood, obtained in a trial of the OX40 agonist ivuxolimab. The receptors come from an adult with an advanced solid tumor such as melanoma, head and neck, liver or kidney cancer.

The chain is built from TRBV9 and TRBJ2-7, with D tentatively TRBD1 (6 bases). The CDR3 consists of 17 residues. Trimming shortened V by 3 bases and J by 6 bases, and 25 bases separated the two germline ends. Germline V CDR1 and CDR2: SGDLS, YYNGEE. The CDR3 spells CASSEWGYRVCFGEQYF. The CDR3 DNA is TGTGCCAGCAGCGAGTGGGGATACAGGGTGTGCTTCGGCGAGCAGTACTTC.

This clone occurred once. The chain links TRBV2 to TRBJ2-7; D is uncertain. Germline CDR1 and CDR2: SNHLY and FYNNEI. With 5 bases removed from V and 1 base from J, the gap between germline ends came to 3 bases. The CDR3 totals 11 residues. The CDR3 reads CASSYSYEQYF. The DNA for the CDR3 is TGTGCCAGCAGTTATTCCTACGAGCAGTACTTC.

The rearrangement uses TRBV27 and TRBJ1-1; D is unclear. The CDR3 contains 15 residues. The germline gives CDR1 MNHEY, CDR2 SMNVEV (reference sequence). V gave up 5 bases and J gave up 3 bases, with 16 bases separating them. The CDR3 DNA is TGTGCCAGCAGTGGGTACTTTAAGGGAGACACTGAAGCTTTCTTT. This gives the protein CASSGYFKGDTEAFF.

V usage is TRBV10-3 and J usage is TRBJ2-7, with D perhaps matching TRBD1 or TRBD2 (5 bases each). From germline, CDR1 is ENHRY and CDR2 SYGVKD. Trimming left V 3 bases short and J 2 bases short, with 14 bases between. There are 15 residues in the CDR3. In DNA, the CDR3 is TGTGCCATCAGTGATGGAGGTGGGGCCCCCTACGAGCAGTACTTC. Translation gives CAISDGGGAPYEQYF.

The chain links TRBV6-4 to TRBJ2-7; D possibly uses TRBD1 or TRBD2 (6 bases each). This CDR3 spans 14 amino acids. The germline CDR1 and CDR2 sequences are MRHNA and SNTAGT. Deletions cut 6 bases from V and 2 bases from J, with 14 bases between. CDR3 loop: CASRGGSDPYEQYF. The CDR3 nucleotides are TGTGCCAGCAGGGGGGGCAGCGACCCCTACGAGCAGTACTTC.

The rearrangement joins TRBV5-1 to TRBJ2-7; 9 bases align to TRBD1. CDR3 length: 13 residues. Per germline, CDR1 SGHRS and CDR2 YFSETQ. Trimming at V came to 4 bases and at J to 7 bases, leaving 6 bases not matched to a gene. The CDR3: CASSRTTGGEQYF. The CDR3 bases are TGCGCCAGCAGCCGGACGACAGGGGGTGAGCAGTACTTC.

V usage is TRBV28 and J usage is TRBJ1-1; weak D call: TRBD1 (5 bases). V was shortened by 1 base and J by 0 bases, with 15 bases between the two germline ends. Germline assignment: CDR1 MDHEN and CDR2 SYDVKM. The CDR3 is 17 amino acids. The CDR3 is CASSLLGLAIMNTEAFF. CDR3 nucleotides: TGTGCCAGCAGTTTATTGGGACTGGCTATCATGAACACTGAAGCTTTCTTT.

J is TRBJ1-5 and V is TRBV27, with 7 nucleotides matching TRBD1. CDR1 is MNHEY, CDR2 SMNVEV, per germline (reference sequence). The ends lost 6 bases at V and 3 bases at J; junction bases unmatched: 8. The CDR3 spans 15 residues. The CDR3: CASRAGGGVNQPQHF. In nucleotides, the CDR3 is TGTGCCAGCAGGGCAGGGGGTGGGGTCAATCAGCCCCAGCATTTT.

This chain uses TRBV7-9 with TRBJ2-1; 9 bases align to TRBD1. The CDR3 is 16 amino acids. Germline V gives CDR1 SEHNR, CDR2 FQNEAQ (reference sequence). The trim removed 0 bases at V and 9 bases at J, leaving 9 bases unmatched. The CDR3, as DNA: TGTGCCAGCAGCTTAGCGACAGGGGGGGAACAAGGTGAGCAGTTCTTC. It translates to CASSLATGGEQGEQFF.

This clone was found once. The rearrangement joins TRBV13 to TRBJ1-5; no reliable D call. The V gene's germline CDR1 is PRHDT and CDR2 FYEKMQ (reference sequence). The V end lost 4 bases, the J end lost 0 bases, and 7 bases lay between the germline ends. The CDR3 runs 14 residues. The DNA for the CDR3 is TGTGCCAGCAGCTCCAGAGATAGCAATCAGCCCCAGCATTTT. The encoded protein is CASSSRDSNQPQHF.

V usage is TRBV4-1 and J usage is TRBJ2-2; TRBD1 might be the D (6 bases). Trimming removed 0 bases at V and 5 bases at J, with 19 bases between. In germline, CDR1 is MGHRA, CDR2 YSYEKL. The CDR3 is 18 residues long. CDR3 nucleotide sequence: TGCGCCAGCAGCCAAGAGTGGTTCAGAGGGGGTGGAACCGGGGAGCTGTTTTTT. Its protein product is CASSQEWFRGGGTGELFF.

CDR3 region: CASSLGVGLSTDTQYF. CDR3 bases: TGTGCCAGCAGCTTAGGTGTCGGCCTCAGCACAGATACGCAGTATTTT. The chain joins TRBV7-2 to TRBJ2-3; D gene uncertain. Germline V lookup: CDR1 SGHTA, CDR2 FQGNSA. Trimming took off 1 base at V and 0 bases at J, with 11 bases between the two ends. The CDR3 covers 16 residues.

The J gene is TRBJ2-7, the V gene TRBV10-2, with 14 positions matching TRBD2. Germline-derived CDR1 and CDR2 are WSHSY and SAAADI. The CDR3 sequence is 17 residues long. V was clipped by 6 bases and J by 1 base; unmatched bases: 8. The CDR3 spells CASRPGLAGVSSYEQYF. In nucleotides, the CDR3 is TGCGCCAGCAGGCCGGGACTAGCGGGAGTGTCATCCTACGAGCAGTACTTC.

This clone was detected once. V is TRBV15 and J is TRBJ2-1; 7 positions agree with TRBD2. The germline V gene encodes CDR1 LNHNV and CDR2 YYDKDF (reference sequence). CDR3 size: 17 residues. Trimming took 0 bases from V and 0 from J; bases not matched to a gene: 5. Written as DNA, the CDR3 is TGTGCCACCAGCAGAGATAGTTCGGGGGGCTCCTACAATGAGCAGTTCTTC. Encoded protein: CATSRDSSGGSYNEQFF.

The V and J genes are TRBV19 and TRBJ1-5, with 8 positions matching TRBD1. Trimming cost V 2 bases and J 0 bases; bases outside gene matches: 6. CDR3 length: 17 residues. Germline V lookup: CDR1 LNHDA, CDR2 SQIVND (reference sequence). CDR3 sequence: CASSITPGQDSNQPQHF. DNA for the CDR3: TGTGCCAGTAGTATAACCCCGGGACAGGATAGCAATCAGCCCCAGCATTTT.

This clone has only one observation. The chain links TRBV30 to TRBJ2-1; 14 bases align to TRBD2. From germline, CDR1 is GTSNPN and CDR2 SVGIG (reference sequence). The CDR3 sequence is 15 residues long. Trimming cost V 2 bases and J 7 bases; bases outside gene matches: 4. CDR3 residues: CAWSSGLAGANEQFF. CDR3 sequence (DNA): TGTGCCTGGAGTTCGGGACTAGCGGGAGCTAATGAGCAGTTCTTC.

The rearrangement joins TRBV4-2 to TRBJ2-5; D ambiguous. The J call could be wrong; TRBJ2-7 is a better fit for the DNA end. The CDR3 spans 14 residues. The V gene's germline CDR1 is LGHNA and CDR2 YNFKEQ. CDR3 DNA: TGTGCCAGCAGACCGACGAGAAGCTCCTACGAGCAGTACTTC. Translation: CASRPTRSSYEQYF.

This chain joins TRBV9 and TRBJ1-1; D uncertain. This CDR3 is 15 amino acids long. V was clipped by 0 bases and J by 6 bases, with 15 bases between them. The V gene's germline CDR1 is SGDLS and CDR2 YYNGEE. In nucleotides, the CDR3 is TGTGCCAGCAGCGTAGATCTTCAGGTTAGCGCTGAAGCTTTCTTT. It yields the protein CASSVDLQVSAEAFF.

This clone was seen once. The CDR3 protein is CASSVELAGLYNEQFF. CDR3 in DNA: TGTGCCAGCAGCGTAGAACTAGCGGGCCTCTACAATGAGCAGTTCTTC. The chain links TRBV9 to TRBJ2-1; 9 positions match TRBD2. J was trimmed by 3 bases and V by 0 bases; bases with no gene match: 4. Germline V gene data show CDR1 as SGDLS and CDR2 as YYNGEE. The CDR3 extends over 16 amino acids.

The CDR3: CASTLRLGTDTQYF. The CDR3 coding sequence is TGCGCCAGCACCTTAAGACTAGGGACAGATACGCAGTATTTT. V is TRBV5-1 and J is TRBJ2-3; weak D call: TRBD2 (6 bases). The CDR3 extends over 14 amino acids. CDR1 SGHRS and CDR2 YFSETQ come from the germline V gene. The V gene lost 6 bases and the J gene lost 3 bases, with 14 bases spanning the gap.

The V gene is TRBV11-3, the J gene TRBJ1-3; the D is unclear. The CDR3 covers 15 residues. V was shortened by 2 bases and J by 8 bases, with 16 bases between the two germline ends. CDR1 SGHNT and CDR2 YENEEA come from the germline V gene. As DNA, the CDR3 is TGTGCCAGCAGCTTAACCGGGTATCTCTTACACACCATATATTTT. Translated, it gives CASSLTGYLLHTIYF.

This chain connects TRBV9 to TRBJ2-7, with 9 bases identical to TRBD1. The CDR3 runs to 15 residues. Germline V CDR1 and CDR2: SGDLS, YYNGEE. The J segment lost 5 bases and the V segment lost 0 bases, leaving 6 bases of the junction unmatched. The CDR3: CASSVDRTGADEQYF. The CDR3 nucleotides are TGTGCCAGCAGCGTAGATAGGACAGGGGCCGACGAGCAGTACTTC.

As concerns this clone: This same CDR3 is encoded by further DNA sequences in the sample. This chain connects TRBV9 to TRBJ2-5, with D tentatively TRBD2 (6 bases). Per germline, CDR1 SGDLS and CDR2 YYNGEE. CDR3 size: 14 residues. V was cut by 0 bases and J by 2 bases, with 8 bases left in between. For the CDR3, the DNA is TGTGCCAGCAGCGTAGCCGGGAGTCAAGAGACCCAGTACTTC. Its protein is CASSVAGSQETQYF.

Points on this clone: This sample also contains other DNA sequences that code for the same CDR3. This rearrangement joins TRBV9 to TRBJ2-2; weak D call: TRBD2 (5 bases). Germline V CDR1 and CDR2: SGDLS, YYNGEE. V lost 0 bases to trimming and J lost 1 base, with 7 bases between them. This CDR3 is built from 15 residues. This chain's CDR3 is CASSVGGLNTGELFF. CDR3 DNA sequence: TGTGCCAGCAGCGTAGGAGGGTTGAACACCGGGGAGCTGTTTTTT.

The rearrangement links TRBV7-8 to TRBJ2-7; the D gene is possibly TRBD2 (6 bases). From germline, CDR1 is SGHVS and CDR2 FQNEAQ. V lost 3 bases and J lost 4, with 10 bases in between. The CDR3 is made up of 13 amino acids. The CDR3 DNA is TGTGCCAGCAGCTTCCCCCGGGAGTACGAGCAGTACTTC. Encoded protein: CASSFPREYEQYF.

V usage is TRBV6-6 and J usage is TRBJ2-2, with 9 bases matching TRBD1. V dropped 0 bases and J dropped 5; count of bases not matched to a gene: 4. This CDR3 has 16 residues. CDR1 MNHNY and CDR2 SVGAGI come from the germline V gene (reference sequence). The CDR3 protein is CASSYSTGGRTGELFF. The CDR3 DNA sequence: TGTGCCAGCAGTTACTCGACAGGGGGTAGGACCGGGGAGCTGTTTTTT.

The chain links TRBV7-3 to TRBJ2-1; the D call may be TRBD1 or TRBD2 (5 bases each). The CDR3 is 16 residues long. Trimming removed 5 bases at V and 2 bases at J, with 16 bases between. Germline V lookup: CDR1 SGHTA, CDR2 FQGTGA. The DNA of the CDR3 is TGTGCCAGCAGCGCTCCCGGGACCTCCCCCTACAATGAGCAGTTCTTC. Residues: CASSAPGTSPYNEQFF.

The chain uses TRBV9 and TRBJ2-7; possibly TRBD2 for D (6 bases). Germline V gives CDR1 SGDLS, CDR2 YYNGEE. The CDR3 has 15 residues. V lost 0 bases and J 4 bases, leaving 14 bases between the germline ends. This chain's CDR3 is CASSVDIAANYEQYF. The CDR3 DNA sequence: TGTGCCAGCAGCGTAGATATAGCGGCAAATTACGAGCAGTACTTC.

The chain carries TRBV19 and TRBJ1-3; D might be TRBD1 (5 bases). V lost 5 bases to trimming and J lost 4 bases, with 12 bases between them. This CDR3 is 14 amino acids long. In germline, CDR1 is LNHDA, CDR2 SQIVND (reference sequence). The CDR3 region has the DNA TGTGCCAGTAGTTCGGACACGGGCGGAAACACCATATATTTT. Its protein product is CASSSDTGGNTIYF.

This chain uses TRBV25-1 with TRBJ1-5; D is uncertain. The CDR3 contains 13 residues. Trimming shortened V by 10 bases and J by 0 bases, and 10 bases separated the two germline ends. In germline, CDR1 is MGHDK, CDR2 SYGVNS. The CDR3 loop reads CAIIKNSNQPQHF. The CDR3 region has the DNA TGTGCCATCATTAAGAATAGCAATCAGCCCCAGCATTTT.

The chain combines TRBV29-1 with TRBJ1-2; D not certain. The CDR3 is 14 residues long. Germline-derived CDR1 and CDR2 are SQVTM and ANQGSEA. Trimming took 0 bases from V and 4 from J, leaving 12 bases between them. The CDR3 DNA sequence: TGCAGCGTTGAAGATCCCGGCATGGTCTATGGCTACACCTTC. Translated, it gives CSVEDPGMVYGYTF.

The rearrangement links TRBV19 to TRBJ2-5; D is possibly TRBD1 or TRBD2 (5 bases each). Germline CDR1 reads LNHDA; CDR2 reads SQIVND (reference sequence). CDR3 length: 15 amino acids. V was cut by 7 bases and J by 1 base, with 16 bases left in between. This CDR3 reads CASKSAGTGQETQYF. CDR3 DNA sequence: TGTGCCAGTAAGTCGGCAGGGACGGGCCAAGAGACCCAGTACTTC.